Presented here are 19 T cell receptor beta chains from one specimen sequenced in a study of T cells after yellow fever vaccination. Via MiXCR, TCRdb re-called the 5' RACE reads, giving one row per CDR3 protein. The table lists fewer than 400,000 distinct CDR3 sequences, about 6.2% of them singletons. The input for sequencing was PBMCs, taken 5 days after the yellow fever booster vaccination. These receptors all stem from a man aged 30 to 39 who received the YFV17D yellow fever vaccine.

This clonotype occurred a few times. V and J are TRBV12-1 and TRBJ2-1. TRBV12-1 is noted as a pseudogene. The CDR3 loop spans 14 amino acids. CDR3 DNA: TGTGCCAGCAGCTTTGAGTCCTCCTACAATGAGCAGTTCTTC. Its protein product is CASSFESSYNEQFF.

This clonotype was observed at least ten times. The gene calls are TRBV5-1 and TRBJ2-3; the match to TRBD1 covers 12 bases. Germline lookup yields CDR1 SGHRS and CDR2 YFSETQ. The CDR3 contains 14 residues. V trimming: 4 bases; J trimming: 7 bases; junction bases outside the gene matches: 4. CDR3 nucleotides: TGCGCCAGCAGCGTGGGACAGGGGGCACATACGCAGTATTTT. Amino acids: CASSVGQGAHTQYF.

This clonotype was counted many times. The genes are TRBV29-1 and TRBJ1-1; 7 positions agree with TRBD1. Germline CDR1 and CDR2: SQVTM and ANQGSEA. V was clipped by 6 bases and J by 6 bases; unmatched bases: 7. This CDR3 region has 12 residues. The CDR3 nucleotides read TGCAGCGTGCCCAGGGGGGGCTCTGAAGCTTTCTTT. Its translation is CSVPRGGSEAFF.

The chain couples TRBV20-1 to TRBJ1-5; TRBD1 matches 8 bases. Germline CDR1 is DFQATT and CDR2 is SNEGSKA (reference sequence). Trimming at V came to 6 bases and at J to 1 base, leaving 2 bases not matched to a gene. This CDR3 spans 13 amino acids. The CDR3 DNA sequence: TGCAGTGCCCCAGGGGGCAGCAATCAGCCCCAGCATTTT. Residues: CSAPGGSNQPQHF.

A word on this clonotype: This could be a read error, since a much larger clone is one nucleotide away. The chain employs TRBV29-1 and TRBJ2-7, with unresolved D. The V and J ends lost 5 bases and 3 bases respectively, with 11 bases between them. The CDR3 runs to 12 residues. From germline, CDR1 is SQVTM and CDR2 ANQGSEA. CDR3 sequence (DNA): TGCAGCGTTACCTACTCATACTACGAGCAGTACTTC. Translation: CSVTYSYYEQYF.

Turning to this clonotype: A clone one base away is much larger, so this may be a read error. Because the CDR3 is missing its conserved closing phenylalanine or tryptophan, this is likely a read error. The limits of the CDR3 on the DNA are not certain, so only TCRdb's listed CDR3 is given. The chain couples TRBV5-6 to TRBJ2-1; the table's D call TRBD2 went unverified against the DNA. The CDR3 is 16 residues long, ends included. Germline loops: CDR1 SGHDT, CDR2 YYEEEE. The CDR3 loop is CASSPWGGRDYNEEFL.

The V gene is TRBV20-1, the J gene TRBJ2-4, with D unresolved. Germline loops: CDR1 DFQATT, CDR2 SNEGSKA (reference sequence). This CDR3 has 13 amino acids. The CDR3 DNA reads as TGCAGCATGTACCGGAGTAAGGGAAACATTCAGTACTTC. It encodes CSMYRSKGNIQYF.

CDR3 in DNA: TGTGCCAGCAGCCGGACAGGGGCGAACACCGGGGAGCTGTTTTTT. Translating it yields CASSRTGANTGELFF. The chain employs TRBV5-4 and TRBJ2-2; 9 bases are a match to TRBD1. CDR3 size: 15 residues. The junction had 1 base not matched to a gene; V was cut back by 4 bases and J by 0 bases. In germline, CDR1 is SGHNT, CDR2 YYREEE (reference sequence).

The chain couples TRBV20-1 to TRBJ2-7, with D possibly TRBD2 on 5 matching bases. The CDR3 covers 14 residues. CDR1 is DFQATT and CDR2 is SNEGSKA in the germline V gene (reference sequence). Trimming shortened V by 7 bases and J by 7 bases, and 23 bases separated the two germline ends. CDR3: CSVKDSSAPGEQYF. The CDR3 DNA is TGCAGTGTCAAGGACTCATCAGCTCCGGGAGAGCAGTACTTC.

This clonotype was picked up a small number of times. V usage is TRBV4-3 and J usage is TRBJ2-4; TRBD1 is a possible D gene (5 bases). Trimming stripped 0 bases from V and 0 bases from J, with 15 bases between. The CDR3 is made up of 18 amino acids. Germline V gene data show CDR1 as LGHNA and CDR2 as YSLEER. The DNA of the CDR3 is TGCGCCAGCAGCCAAGACGGACGACAGCGAGGAGCCAAAAACATTCAGTACTTC. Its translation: CASSQDGRQRGAKNIQYF.

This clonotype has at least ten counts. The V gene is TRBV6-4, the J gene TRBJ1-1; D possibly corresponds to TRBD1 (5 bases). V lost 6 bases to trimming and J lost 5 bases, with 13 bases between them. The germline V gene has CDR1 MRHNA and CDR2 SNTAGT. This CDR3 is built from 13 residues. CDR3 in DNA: TGTGCCAGCAGGGTTGCGGGGGGGACTGAAGCTTTCTTT. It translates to CASRVAGGTEAFF.

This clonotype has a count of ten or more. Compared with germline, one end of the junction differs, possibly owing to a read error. This CDR3 reads CASTLVGTGSHEQYF. Written as DNA, the CDR3 is TGTGCCAGCACCTTAGTAGGTACAGGGTCCCACGAGCAGTACTTC. This chain links TRBV7-9 with TRBJ2-7; tentatively, D is TRBD1 (6 bases). Germline V gives CDR1 SEHNR, CDR2 FQNEAQ (reference sequence). The CDR3 totals 15 residues.

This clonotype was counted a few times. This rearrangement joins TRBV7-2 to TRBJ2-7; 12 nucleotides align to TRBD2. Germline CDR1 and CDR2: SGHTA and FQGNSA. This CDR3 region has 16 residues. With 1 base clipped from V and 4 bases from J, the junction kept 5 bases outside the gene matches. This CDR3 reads CASSLGGLAGPYEQYF. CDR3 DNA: TGTGCCAGCAGCTTAGGGGGACTAGCGGGTCCTTACGAGCAGTACTTC.

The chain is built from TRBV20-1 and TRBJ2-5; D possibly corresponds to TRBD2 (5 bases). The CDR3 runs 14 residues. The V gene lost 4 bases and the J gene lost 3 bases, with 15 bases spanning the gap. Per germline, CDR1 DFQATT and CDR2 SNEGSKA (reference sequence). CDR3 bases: TGCAGTGCTAACAACCAAGGACTCAAAGAGACCCAGTACTTC. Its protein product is CSANNQGLKETQYF.

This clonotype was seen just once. The CDR3: CASRLRVGQGSYEQYF. The CDR3 DNA is TGTGCCAGCAGATTAAGGGTCGGACAGGGAAGCTACGAGCAGTACTTC. V usage is TRBV13 and J usage is TRBJ2-7; 8 bases align to TRBD1. Germline V gives CDR1 PRHDT, CDR2 FYEKMQ (reference sequence). The V segment lost 6 bases and the J segment 3 bases; nucleotides outside the gene matches: 13. This CDR3 contains 16 residues.

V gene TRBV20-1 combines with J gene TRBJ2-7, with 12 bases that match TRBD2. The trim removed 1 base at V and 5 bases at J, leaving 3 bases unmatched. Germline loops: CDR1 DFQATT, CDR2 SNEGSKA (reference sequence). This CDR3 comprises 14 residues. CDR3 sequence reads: CSARGGLAGHEQYF. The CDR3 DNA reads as TGCAGTGCTAGAGGCGGACTAGCGGGACACGAGCAGTACTTC.

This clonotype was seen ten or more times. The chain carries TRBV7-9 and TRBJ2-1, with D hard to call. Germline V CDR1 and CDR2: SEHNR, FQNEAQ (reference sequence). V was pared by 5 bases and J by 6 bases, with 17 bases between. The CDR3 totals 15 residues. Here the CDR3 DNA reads TGTGCCAGCAGCCTAGGTCCACCCCAAAGCAATGAGCAGTTCTTC. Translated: CASSLGPPQSNEQFF.

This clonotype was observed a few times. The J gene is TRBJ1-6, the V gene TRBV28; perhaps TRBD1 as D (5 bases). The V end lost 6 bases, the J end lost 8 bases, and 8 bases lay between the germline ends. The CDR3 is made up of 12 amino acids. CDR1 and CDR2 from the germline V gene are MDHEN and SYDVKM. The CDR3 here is CASSQGDSPLHF. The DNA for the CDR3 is TGTGCCAGCAGCCAAGGGGATTCACCCCTCCACTTT. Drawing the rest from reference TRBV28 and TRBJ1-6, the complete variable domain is DVKVTQSSRYLVKRTGEKVFLECVQDMDHENMFWYRQDPGLGLRLIYFSYDVKMKEKGDIPEGYSVSREKKERFSLILESASTNQTSMYLCASSQGDSPLHFGNGTRLTVT.

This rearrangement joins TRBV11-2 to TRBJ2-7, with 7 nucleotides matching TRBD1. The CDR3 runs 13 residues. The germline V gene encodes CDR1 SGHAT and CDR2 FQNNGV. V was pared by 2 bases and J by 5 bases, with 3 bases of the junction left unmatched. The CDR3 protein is CASSLKGADEQYF. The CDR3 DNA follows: TGTGCCAGCAGCTTAAAGGGGGCCGACGAGCAGTACTTC. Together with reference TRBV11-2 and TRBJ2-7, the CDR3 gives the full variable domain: EAGVAQSPRYKIIEKRQSVAFWCNPISGHATLYWYQQILGQGPKLLIQFQNNGVVDDSQLPKDRFSAERLKGVDSTLKIQPAKLEDSAVYLCASSLKGADEQYFGPGTRLTVT.